Detailed here is one T cell receptor beta chain. Its antigen is not known. The data originate from a study of shared clonotypes between healthy human individuals. TCRdb's copy holds only in-frame clones and misses some; the assay was immunoSEQ multiplex PCR. The sample shows around 2.5 million clones, more than 85% of them seen only once. The CDR3 covers 16 residues. V gave up 0 bases and J gave up 5 bases; unmatched junction bases: 9. Germline CDR1 SGHDN, CDR2 FVKESK. Whole-study findings and limits: Sharing across four donors was highest in naive CD4 (approximately 5%) and lowest in memory CD8 (around 0.4%).

Sequencing was done on a sample of naive CD4+ T cells from PBMCs. Regarding subset: CD45RA+ positively selected. The chain has TRBV14 and TRBJ2-5, with 7 bases identical to TRBD2. This TCR came from a young man in good health. Some clones in this sample may be carry-over from other donors' samples. The CDR3 protein is CASSQERAGRQETQYF. For the CDR3, the DNA is TGTGCCAGCAGCCAAGAAAGAGCGGGGCGGCAGGAGACCCAGTACTTC. Filled out from reference TRBV14 and TRBJ2-5, the complete variable domain reads EAGVTQFPSHSVIEKGQTVTLRCDPISGHDNLYWYRRVMGKEIKFLLHFVKESKQDESGMPNNRFLAERTGGTYSTLKVQPAELEDSGVYFCASSQERAGRQETQYFGPGTRLLVL.